These 31 T cell receptor beta chains were sequenced from one sample in a study of cytomegalovirus exposure and HLA in healthy donors. The PCR was carried out with 60 Vbeta primers and 13 Jbeta primers. Generated by immunoSEQ multiplex PCR, the TCRdb table keeps only in-frame clones and is missing some. In the table there are about 130,000 clones, around two thirds of which are singletons. Sequenced input: PBMCs. Receptors originate from a woman aged 40-49 years in good health and CMV-seronegative.

The rearrangement uses TRBV25-1 and TRBJ1-2, with 8 bases matching TRBD1. From germline, CDR1 is MGHDK and CDR2 SYGVNS. CDR3 length: 14 amino acids. V lost 4 bases, J lost 7 bases, and 8 bases stayed unmatched. Written as DNA, the CDR3 is TGTGCCAGCAGTGCCGACAGGGGAATGAGTGGCTACACCTTC. Its protein is CASSADRGMSGYTF.

The gene calls are TRBV5-1 and TRBJ2-5, with TRBD2 matching over 8 bases. CDR1 and CDR2 from the germline V gene are SGHRS and YFSETQ. The V gene end was trimmed by 4 bases and the J gene end by 4 bases; junction bases not matched to a gene: 12. The length of the CDR3 is 16 residues. The CDR3 DNA follows: TGCGCCAGCAGCCCCGGGAGGGTTACCAAGGGAGAGACCCAGTACTTC. It translates to CASSPGRVTKGETQYF.

This chain connects TRBV5-1 to TRBJ1-1; TRBD1 is a possible D gene (5 bases). Germline V gene sequence: CDR1 SGHRS, CDR2 YFSETQ. This CDR3 comprises 16 residues. Trimming took off 4 bases at V and 3 bases at J, with 19 bases between the two ends. The CDR3 DNA is TGCGCCAGCAGCGGCCGACAGTCCGCGGCCGACACTGAAGCTTTCTTT. Translated, it gives CASSGRQSAADTEAFF.

The chain carries TRBV28 and TRBJ1-2, with D perhaps TRBD1 (5 bases). Looked up from germline, CDR1 is MDHEN and CDR2 is SYDVKM. V dropped 5 bases and J dropped 9 bases, with 13 bases sitting between them. The CDR3 totals 12 residues. The CDR3 reads CASSPRQYSYTF. The CDR3 region has the DNA TGTGCCAGCAGTCCTCGACAGTATAGCTACACCTTC.

V gene TRBV9 combines with J gene TRBJ1-1; D is perhaps TRBD1 (6 bases). V was clipped by 3 bases and J by 0 bases, with 15 bases between them. There are 16 residues in the CDR3. CDR1 and CDR2 (germline): SGDLS, YYNGEE. The DNA for the CDR3 is TGTGCCAGCAGCGGGGGGACAAGCGCAATGAACACTGAAGCTTTCTTT. Translation: CASSGGTSAMNTEAFF.

The chain employs TRBV5-6 and TRBJ2-2; D call uncertain. CDR1 SGHDT and CDR2 YYEEEE come from the germline V gene. The CDR3 has 16 residues. Trimming shortened V by 0 bases and J by 0 bases, and 9 bases separated the two germline ends. This CDR3 is CASSLGILPNTGELFF. CDR3 coding DNA: TGTGCCAGCAGCTTGGGAATCCTACCGAACACCGGGGAGCTGTTTTTT. The complete variable domain, with remaining parts taken from reference TRBV5-6 and TRBJ2-2, reads DAGVTQSPTHLIKTRGQQVTLRCSPKSGHDTVSWYQQALGQGPQFIFQYYEEEERQRGNFPDRFSGHQFPNYSSELNVNALLLGDSALYLCASSLGILPNTGELFFGEGSRLTVL.

The CDR3 coding sequence is TGTGCCAGTAGATCTGGACAGGGGGTCTGGCCCCAGCATTTT. Protein: CASRSGQGVWPQHF. The chain links TRBV19 to TRBJ1-5; TRBD1 aligns across 10 bases. From germline, CDR1 is LNHDA and CDR2 SQIVND (reference sequence). Losses at the gene ends were 6 bases for V and 9 bases for J; bases not matched to a gene: 8. CDR3 length: 14 amino acids.

This chain links TRBV30 with TRBJ1-1; no clear D. The CDR3 runs to 13 residues. Trimming cost V 0 bases and J 9 bases, with 14 bases left between them. Germline V lookup: CDR1 GTSNPN, CDR2 SVGIG (reference sequence). CDR3 DNA: TGTGCCTGGAGTGTACCTGCCGGCAGGCAAGCTTTCTTT. Protein product: CAWSVPAGRQAFF.

This clone was picked up a small number of times. The rearrangement links TRBV10-3 to TRBJ1-2, with D possibly matching TRBD1 (6 bases). The CDR3 runs 15 residues. In germline, CDR1 is ENHRY, CDR2 SYGVKD. V lost 6 bases and J 6 bases, leaving 20 bases between the germline ends. As DNA, the CDR3 is TGTGCCATCAGCGCCATACCGGGACAATCGCATGGCTACACCTTC. Amino acids: CAISAIPGQSHGYTF.

This clone came up a few times. The V call is TRBV5-1, the J call TRBJ1-1, with TRBD1 matching 7 bases. CDR3 size: 14 residues. After removal of 3 bases from V and 2 bases from J, the junction contained 4 bases not matched to a gene. Germline CDR1 reads SGHRS; CDR2 reads YFSETQ. The CDR3 sequence is CASSSSGGNTEAFF. The CDR3 region has the DNA TGCGCCAGCAGCTCCTCAGGGGGAAACACTGAAGCTTTCTTT.

This clone has a handful of counts. The CDR3 reads CASSRIRTTNTEAFF. In nucleotides, the CDR3 is TGCGCCAGCAGCCGTATAAGGACTACGAACACTGAAGCTTTCTTT. The chain couples TRBV4-1 to TRBJ1-1; D is unresolved. The germline V and J ends were trimmed by 4 bases and 1 base, with 13 bases remaining between them. The CDR3 sequence is 15 residues long. Germline loops: CDR1 MGHRA, CDR2 YSYEKL.

CDR3 bases: TGTGCCAGCAGCCAAGAAGGGACAGGGGGGAACACTGAAGCTTTCTTT. This codes for CASSQEGTGGNTEAFF. The chain joins TRBV4-2 to TRBJ1-1, with 11 bases matching TRBD1. The CDR3 extends over 16 amino acids. Unmatched junction bases numbered 1, after V lost 0 bases and J lost 1 base. Germline CDR1 is LGHNA and CDR2 is YNFKEQ.

This clone was recorded a few times. The J gene is TRBJ1-3, the V gene TRBV7-9; 8 nucleotides match TRBD1. This CDR3 is 13 amino acids long. With 5 bases clipped from V and 10 bases from J, the junction kept 7 bases outside the gene matches. CDR1 is SEHNR and CDR2 is FQNEAQ in the germline V gene (reference sequence). The CDR3 here is CASSHRQGRTIYF. The CDR3 nucleotides are TGTGCCAGCAGCCACCGACAGGGGAGGACCATATATTTT. Filled out from reference TRBV7-9 and TRBJ1-3, the complete variable domain reads DTGVSQNPRHKITKRGQNVTFRCDPISEHNRLYWYRQTLGQGPEFLTYFQNEAQLEKSRLLSDRFSAERPKGSFSTLEIQRTEQGDSAMYLCASSHRQGRTIYFGEGSWLTVV.

V is TRBV7-2 and J is TRBJ1-1, with no clear D. The germline V and J ends were trimmed by 1 base and 4 bases, with 10 bases remaining between them. Looked up from germline, CDR1 is SGHTA and CDR2 is FQGNSA. This CDR3 contains 14 residues. Here the CDR3 DNA reads TGTGCCAGCAGCTTAGTTTCGGTTGGCACTGAAGCTTTCTTT. Translated: CASSLVSVGTEAFF. Full variable domain (rest looked up from reference TRBV7-2 and TRBJ1-1): GAGVSQSPSNKVTEKGKDVELRCDPISGHTALYWYRQSLGQGLEFLIYFQGNSAPDKSGLPSDRFSAERTGGSVSTLTIQRTQQEDSAVYLCASSLVSVGTEAFFGQGTRLTVV.

This sequence joins TRBV15 and TRBJ2-5; D may be TRBD1 (6 bases). V lost 5 bases and J 2 bases, leaving 18 bases between the germline ends. The CDR3 contains 16 residues. Germline CDR1 and CDR2: LNHNV and YYDKDF (reference sequence). CDR3 sequence (DNA): TGTGCCACCAGCTCTACCCCCACAGGGCTACAAGAGACCCAGTACTTC. Translating gives CATSSTPTGLQETQYF.

The rearrangement uses TRBV7-2 and TRBJ1-1, with 7 bases aligning to TRBD1. The CDR3 is 16 residues long. V was clipped by 4 bases and J by 0 bases; unmatched bases: 8. Germline CDR1 SGHTA, CDR2 FQGNSA. The CDR3 here is CASSSPRDSLNTEAFF. For the CDR3, the DNA is TGTGCCAGCAGCTCCCCTAGGGACAGTCTGAACACTGAAGCTTTCTTT.

The V call is TRBV5-8, the J call TRBJ1-5; a possible D gene is TRBD1 (5 bases). Trimming cost V 6 bases and J 5 bases, with 15 bases left between them. The germline CDR1 and CDR2 sequences are SGHTS and YDEGEE. The CDR3 spans 14 residues. The CDR3: CASTLRGGDQPQHF. DNA of the CDR3: TGTGCCAGCACCCTGCGGGGGGGAGATCAGCCCCAGCATTTT.

This rearrangement joins TRBV30 to TRBJ2-4; 8 bases agree with TRBD1. Trimming cost V 0 bases and J 7 bases; bases outside gene matches: 2. This CDR3 is built from 13 residues. The germline V gene encodes CDR1 GTSNPN and CDR2 SVGIG (reference sequence). In nucleotides, the CDR3 is TGTGCCTGGAGTGTGACAGGGGTGAACATTCAGTACTTC. Protein: CAWSVTGVNIQYF.

The chain carries TRBV30 and TRBJ2-7; TRBD2 agrees at 13 bases. The length of the CDR3 is 17 residues. The germline CDR1 and CDR2 sequences are GTSNPN and SVGIG (reference sequence). V shed 5 bases and J 0 bases; nucleotides not matched to a gene: 10. DNA for the CDR3: TGTGCCTGGCGGCGACTAGCGGGGGGCGGGAACTCCTACGAGCAGTACTTC. Translation gives CAWRRLAGGGNSYEQYF.

There are a few counts of this clone. The V call is TRBV10-1, the J call TRBJ2-3; the match to TRBD2 covers 7 bases. The junction had 3 bases not matched to a gene; V was cut back by 3 bases and J by 3 bases. CDR3 length equals 14 residues. In germline, CDR1 is WNHNN, CDR2 SYGVQD (reference sequence). CDR3 region: CASSENGGTDTQYF. The CDR3 DNA sequence: TGCGCCAGCAGTGAAAACGGGGGGACAGATACGCAGTATTTT.

The rearrangement joins TRBV5-5 to TRBJ2-1; the match to TRBD2 covers 10 bases. This CDR3 is built from 15 residues. J gave up 3 bases and V 4 bases, and 4 bases lay outside the gene matches. The germline V gene has CDR1 SGHKS and CDR2 YYEKEE (reference sequence). The CDR3: CASSRLAGGYNEQFF. CDR3 in DNA: TGTGCCAGCAGCCGATTAGCGGGGGGCTACAATGAGCAGTTCTTC.

This clone has a handful of counts. The J gene is TRBJ1-1, the V gene TRBV5-1; 7 bases align to TRBD1. Unmatched junction bases numbered 13, after V lost 4 bases and J lost 4 bases. Germline V lookup: CDR1 SGHRS, CDR2 YFSETQ. The CDR3 totals 16 residues. The CDR3 loop reads CASSQTTTGMGTEAFF. Written as DNA, the CDR3 is TGCGCCAGCAGCCAAACCACGACAGGGATGGGCACTGAAGCTTTCTTT.

This clone was counted between two and nine times. The chain recombines TRBV28 with TRBJ2-1; 11 bases are a match to TRBD2. CDR1 is MDHEN, CDR2 SYDVKM, per germline. CDR3 length: 13 residues. V shed 8 bases, J shed 7 bases, and the junction held 4 bases outside the gene matches. The CDR3 region has the DNA TGTGCCAGCGTAGCGGGGGGGCAGAATGAGCAGTTCTTC. The encoded protein is CASVAGGQNEQFF.

The chain employs TRBV7-9 and TRBJ2-2; 8 bases map to TRBD2. The CDR3 is 17 residues long. V lost 4 bases, J lost 0 bases, and 7 bases stayed unmatched. From germline, CDR1 is SEHNR and CDR2 FQNEAQ (reference sequence). This chain's CDR3 is CASSSSAGDPNTGELFF. In DNA form, the CDR3 reads TGTGCCAGCAGCTCGTCAGCGGGGGACCCGAACACCGGGGAGCTGTTTTTT.

In this sample, this clone turned up once. The chain couples TRBV6-5 to TRBJ1-1, with unresolved D. Germline loops: CDR1 MNHEY, CDR2 SVGAGI. The CDR3 loop spans 15 amino acids. V shed 0 bases and J shed 2 bases, with 10 bases lying between them. DNA of the CDR3: TGTGCCAGCAGTTACTCGAGGCGACCTAACACTGAAGCTTTCTTT. Its protein product is CASSYSRRPNTEAFF.

The gene calls are TRBV30 and TRBJ1-5; 8 nucleotides line up with TRBD1. Germline V lookup: CDR1 GTSNPN, CDR2 SVGIG (reference sequence). The CDR3 runs to 16 residues. The junction had 11 bases not matched to a gene; V was cut back by 0 bases and J by 7 bases. In nucleotides, the CDR3 is TGTGCCTGGAGTGTGCCTGACAGGGGAAGCTGGCAGCCCCAGCATTTT. This gives the protein CAWSVPDRGSWQPQHF.

Only a few counts were recorded for this clone. The rearrangement uses TRBV23-1 and TRBJ1-2; 7 bases fit TRBD1. TRBV23-1 is an ORF; its function is uncertain. Trimming took 0 bases from V and 2 from J; bases not matched to a gene: 6. The CDR3 sequence is 16 residues long. The CDR3 nucleotides read TGCGCCAGCAGTCAATCATCAGGGGGAGTAAACTATGGCTACACCTTC. Translating gives CASSQSSGGVNYGYTF.

The chain links TRBV10-3 to TRBJ1-3; D gene ambiguous. Trimming took 2 bases from V and 0 from J, leaving 5 bases between them. CDR1 and CDR2 from the germline V gene are ENHRY and SYGVKD. The CDR3 is 14 amino acids. The CDR3 region has the DNA TGTGCCATCAGTGAGGACATCTCTGGAAACACCATATATTTT. Amino acids: CAISEDISGNTIYF.

This clone was seen a single time. The chain employs TRBV6-1 and TRBJ1-5; 8 bases are shared with TRBD1. Per germline, CDR1 MNHNS and CDR2 SASEGT. The CDR3 is 17 amino acids. The junction had 8 bases not matched to a gene; V was cut back by 4 bases and J by 0 bases. The CDR3 DNA is TGTGCCAGCAGTGGGGGACAGGCCTCCTATAGCAATCAGCCCCAGCATTTT. Its protein product is CASSGGQASYSNQPQHF.

The chain's CDR3 is CASSAMEEGTQYF. As DNA, the CDR3 is TGTGCCAGCAGTGCGATGGAAGAGGGGACCCAGTACTTC. This chain uses TRBV2 with TRBJ2-5; the D gene is possibly TRBD2 (5 bases). The CDR3 spans 13 residues. Trimming removed 4 bases from V and 7 bases from J, with 13 bases in between. Germline lookup yields CDR1 SNHLY and CDR2 FYNNEI.

The chain has TRBV27 and TRBJ1-1; the D is unclear. V was clipped by 3 bases and J by 1 base, with 9 bases between them. Germline V gives CDR1 MNHEY, CDR2 SMNVEV (reference sequence). The CDR3 loop spans 14 amino acids. The CDR3 loop is CASSFPWANTEAFF. CDR3 in DNA: TGTGCCAGCAGTTTTCCGTGGGCGAACACTGAAGCTTTCTTT.